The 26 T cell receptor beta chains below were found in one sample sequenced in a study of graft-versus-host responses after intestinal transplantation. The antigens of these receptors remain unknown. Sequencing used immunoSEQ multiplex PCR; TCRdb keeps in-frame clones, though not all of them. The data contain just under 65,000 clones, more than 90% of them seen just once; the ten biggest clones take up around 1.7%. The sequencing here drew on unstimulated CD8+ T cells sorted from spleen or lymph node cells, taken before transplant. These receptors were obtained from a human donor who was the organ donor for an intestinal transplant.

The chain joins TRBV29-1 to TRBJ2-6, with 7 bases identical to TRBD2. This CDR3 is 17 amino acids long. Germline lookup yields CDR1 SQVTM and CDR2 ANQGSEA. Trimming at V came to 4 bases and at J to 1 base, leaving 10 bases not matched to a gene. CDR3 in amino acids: CSVGGSGFGSGANVLTF. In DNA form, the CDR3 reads TGCAGCGTTGGAGGTAGCGGGTTTGGGTCTGGGGCCAACGTCCTGACTTTC.

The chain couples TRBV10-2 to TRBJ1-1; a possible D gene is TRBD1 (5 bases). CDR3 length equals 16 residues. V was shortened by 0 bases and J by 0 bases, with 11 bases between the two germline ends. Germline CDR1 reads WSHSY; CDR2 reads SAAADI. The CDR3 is CASSESRGDMNTEAFF. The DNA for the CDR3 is TGCGCCAGCAGTGAGTCGCGGGGCGACATGAACACTGAAGCTTTCTTT.

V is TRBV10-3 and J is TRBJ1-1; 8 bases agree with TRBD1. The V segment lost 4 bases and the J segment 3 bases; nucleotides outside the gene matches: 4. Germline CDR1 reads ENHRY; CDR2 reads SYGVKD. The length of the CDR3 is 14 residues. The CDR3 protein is CAISVDREDTEAFF. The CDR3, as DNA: TGTGCCATCAGTGTGGACAGGGAGGACACTGAAGCTTTCTTT.

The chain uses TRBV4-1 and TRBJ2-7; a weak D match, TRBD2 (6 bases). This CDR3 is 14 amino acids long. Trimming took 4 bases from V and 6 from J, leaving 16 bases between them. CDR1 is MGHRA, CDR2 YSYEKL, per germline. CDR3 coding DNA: TGCGCCAGCAGCCCTGGGGGGAAGGTCGGCGAGCAGTACTTC. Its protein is CASSPGGKVGEQYF.

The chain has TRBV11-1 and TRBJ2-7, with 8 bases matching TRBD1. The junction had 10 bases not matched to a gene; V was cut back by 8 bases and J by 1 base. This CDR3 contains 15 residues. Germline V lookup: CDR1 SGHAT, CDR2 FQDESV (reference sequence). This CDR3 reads CASGTGTGSSYEQYF. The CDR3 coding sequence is TGTGCCAGCGGAACCGGGACAGGCTCTTCCTACGAGCAGTACTTC.

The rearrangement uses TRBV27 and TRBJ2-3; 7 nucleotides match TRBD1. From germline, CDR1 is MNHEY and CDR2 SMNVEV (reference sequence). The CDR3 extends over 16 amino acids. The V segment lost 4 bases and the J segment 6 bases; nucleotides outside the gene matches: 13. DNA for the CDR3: TGTGCCAGCAGTTCCTTAACTCGACAGGGCTGGGATACGCAGTATTTT. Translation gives CASSSLTRQGWDTQYF.

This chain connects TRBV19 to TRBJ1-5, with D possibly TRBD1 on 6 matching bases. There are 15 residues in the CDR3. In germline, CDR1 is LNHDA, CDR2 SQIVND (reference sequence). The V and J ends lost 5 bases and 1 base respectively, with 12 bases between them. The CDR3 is CASSWQGPSNQPQHF. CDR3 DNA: TGTGCCAGTAGTTGGCAGGGGCCGAGCAATCAGCCCCAGCATTTT.

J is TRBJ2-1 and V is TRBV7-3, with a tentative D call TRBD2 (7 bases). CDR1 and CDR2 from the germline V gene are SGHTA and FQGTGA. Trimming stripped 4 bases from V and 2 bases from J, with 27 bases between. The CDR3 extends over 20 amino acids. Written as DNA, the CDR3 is TGTGCCAGCAGCTCCCCGCATGGACAGCCTCTAGCGGAACCCTACAATGAGCAGTTCTTC. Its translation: CASSSPHGQPLAEPYNEQFF.

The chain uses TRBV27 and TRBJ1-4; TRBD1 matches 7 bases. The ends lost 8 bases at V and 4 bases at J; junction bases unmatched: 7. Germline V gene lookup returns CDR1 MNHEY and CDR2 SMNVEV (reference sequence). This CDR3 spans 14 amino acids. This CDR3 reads CASRRQGHNEKLFF. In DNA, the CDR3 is TGTGCCAGCCGCCGACAGGGACATAATGAAAAACTGTTTTTT.

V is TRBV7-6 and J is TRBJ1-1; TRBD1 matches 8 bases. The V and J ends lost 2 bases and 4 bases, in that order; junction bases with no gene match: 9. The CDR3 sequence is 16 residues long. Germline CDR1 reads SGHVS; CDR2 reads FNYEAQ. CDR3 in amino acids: CASSLIRQGARTEAFF. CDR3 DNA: TGTGCCAGCAGCTTAATTCGGCAGGGGGCGCGCACTGAAGCTTTCTTT.

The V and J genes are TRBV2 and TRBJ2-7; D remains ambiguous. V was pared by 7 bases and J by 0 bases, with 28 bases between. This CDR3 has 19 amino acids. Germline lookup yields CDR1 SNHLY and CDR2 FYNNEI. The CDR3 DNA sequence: TGTGCCAGCACTGACCCACGGTCATTATTCGGTCACAGCTCCTACGAGCAGTACTTC. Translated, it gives CASTDPRSLFGHSSYEQYF.

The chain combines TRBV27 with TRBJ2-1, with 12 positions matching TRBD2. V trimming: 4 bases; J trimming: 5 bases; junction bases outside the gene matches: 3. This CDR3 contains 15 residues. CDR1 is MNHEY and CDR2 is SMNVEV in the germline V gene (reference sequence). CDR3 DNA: TGTGCCAGCAGTTGGACTAGCGGGACCCACAATGAGCAGTTCTTC. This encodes CASSWTSGTHNEQFF.

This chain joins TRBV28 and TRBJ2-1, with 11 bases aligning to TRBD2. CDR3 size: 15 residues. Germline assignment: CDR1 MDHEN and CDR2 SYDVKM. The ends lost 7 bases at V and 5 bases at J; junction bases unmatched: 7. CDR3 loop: CASTLGTSGNNEQFF. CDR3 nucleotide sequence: TGTGCCAGCACCCTAGGGACTAGCGGTAACAATGAGCAGTTCTTC.

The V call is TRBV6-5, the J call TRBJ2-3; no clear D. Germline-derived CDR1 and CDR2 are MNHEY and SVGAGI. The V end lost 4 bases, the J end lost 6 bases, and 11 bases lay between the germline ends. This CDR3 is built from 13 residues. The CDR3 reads CASSSNQDDTQYF. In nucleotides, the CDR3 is TGTGCCAGCAGTTCAAACCAGGATGATACGCAGTATTTT.

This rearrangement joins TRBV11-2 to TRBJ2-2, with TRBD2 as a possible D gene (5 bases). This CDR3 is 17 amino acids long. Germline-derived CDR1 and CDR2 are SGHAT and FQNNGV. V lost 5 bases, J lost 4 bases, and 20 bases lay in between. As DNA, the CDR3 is TGTGCCAGCAGCATCTTTCTCCGGGATTGGAGCACCGGGGAGCTGTTTTTT. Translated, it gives CASSIFLRDWSTGELFF.

In DNA, the CDR3 is TGTGCCAGCAGTCGTGGACAGGATGGCCATTTCTACGAGCAGTACTTC. It specifies CASSRGQDGHFYEQYF. This chain connects TRBV28 to TRBJ2-7; 7 bases fit TRBD1. Germline V gene data show CDR1 as MDHEN and CDR2 as SYDVKM. The CDR3 consists of 16 residues. V lost 5 bases to trimming and J lost 3 bases; unmatched junction nucleotides: 13.

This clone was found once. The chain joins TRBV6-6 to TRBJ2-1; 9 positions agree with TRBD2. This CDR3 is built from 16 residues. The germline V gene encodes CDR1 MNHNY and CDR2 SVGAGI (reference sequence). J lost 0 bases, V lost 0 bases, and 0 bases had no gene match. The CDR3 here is CASSYSAGGSYNEQFF. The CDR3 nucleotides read TGTGCCAGCAGTTACTCAGCGGGGGGCTCCTACAATGAGCAGTTCTTC.

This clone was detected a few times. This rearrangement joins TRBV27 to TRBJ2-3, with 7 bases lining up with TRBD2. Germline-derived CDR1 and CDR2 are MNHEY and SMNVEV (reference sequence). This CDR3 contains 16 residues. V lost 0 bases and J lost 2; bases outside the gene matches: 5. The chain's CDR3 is CASSLSPGLITDTQYF. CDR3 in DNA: TGTGCCAGCAGTTTATCTCCGGGACTAATCACAGATACGCAGTATTTT.

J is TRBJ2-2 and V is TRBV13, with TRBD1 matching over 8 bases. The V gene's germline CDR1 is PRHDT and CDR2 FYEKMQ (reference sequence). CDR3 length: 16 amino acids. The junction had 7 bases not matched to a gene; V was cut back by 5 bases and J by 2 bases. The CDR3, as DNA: TGTGCCAGCAGCCCCGGACAGGGAGTTAACACCGGGGAGCTGTTTTTT. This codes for CASSPGQGVNTGELFF.

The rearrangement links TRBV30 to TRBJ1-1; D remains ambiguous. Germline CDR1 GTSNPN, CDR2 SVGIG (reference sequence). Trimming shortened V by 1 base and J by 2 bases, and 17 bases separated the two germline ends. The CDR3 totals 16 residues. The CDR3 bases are TGTGCCTGGAGTGCCACACTTCAGGCCTCAAACACTGAAGCTTTCTTT. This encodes CAWSATLQASNTEAFF.

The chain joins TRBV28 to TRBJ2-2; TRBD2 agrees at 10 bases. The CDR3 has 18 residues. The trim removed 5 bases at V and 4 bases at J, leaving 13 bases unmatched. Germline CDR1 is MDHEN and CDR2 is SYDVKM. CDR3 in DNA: TGTGCCAGCAGTCCTCCTTGGCCGAGCGGGAGGGCCACCGGGGAGCTGTTTTTT. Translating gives CASSPPWPSGRATGELFF.

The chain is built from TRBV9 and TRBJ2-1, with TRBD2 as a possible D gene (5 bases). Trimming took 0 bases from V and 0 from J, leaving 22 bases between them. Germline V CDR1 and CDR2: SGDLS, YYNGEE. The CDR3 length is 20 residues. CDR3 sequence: CASSVEGSLRTGSSYNEQFF. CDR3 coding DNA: TGTGCCAGCAGCGTAGAGGGTAGTTTGAGGACGGGATCCTCCTACAATGAGCAGTTCTTC.

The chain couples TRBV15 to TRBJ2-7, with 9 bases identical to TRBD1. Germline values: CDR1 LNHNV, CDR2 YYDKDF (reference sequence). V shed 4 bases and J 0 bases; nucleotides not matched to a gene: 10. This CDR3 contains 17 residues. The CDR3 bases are TGTGCCACCAGCATGGACAGGGGACTCCCTCCCTCCTACGAGCAGTACTTC. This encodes CATSMDRGLPPSYEQYF.

This CDR3 reads CASSTGGANGYTF. Written as DNA, the CDR3 is TGTGCCAGCAGTACAGGGGGCGCGAATGGCTACACCTTC. V is TRBV6-5 and J is TRBJ1-2, with 9 bases that match TRBD1. The CDR3 runs to 13 residues. CDR1 is MNHEY and CDR2 is SVGAGI in the germline V gene. J was trimmed by 6 bases and V by 5 bases; bases with no gene match: 4.

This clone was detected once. In DNA, the CDR3 is TGTGCCAGCAGCGGAGACTATGGCTACACCTTC. Amino acid sequence: CASSGDYGYTF. J is TRBJ1-2 and V is TRBV9, with D uncertain. CDR3 length: 11 amino acids. Trimming took 3 bases from V and 3 from J, leaving 3 bases between them. Looked up from germline, CDR1 is SGDLS and CDR2 is YYNGEE.

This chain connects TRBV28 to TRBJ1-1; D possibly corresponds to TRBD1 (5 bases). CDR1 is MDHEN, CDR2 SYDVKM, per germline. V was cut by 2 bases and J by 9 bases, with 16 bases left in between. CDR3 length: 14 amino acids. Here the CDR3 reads CASSLNPLTDKAFF. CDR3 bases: TGTGCCAGCAGTTTAAACCCCCTCACGGACAAAGCTTTCTTT.